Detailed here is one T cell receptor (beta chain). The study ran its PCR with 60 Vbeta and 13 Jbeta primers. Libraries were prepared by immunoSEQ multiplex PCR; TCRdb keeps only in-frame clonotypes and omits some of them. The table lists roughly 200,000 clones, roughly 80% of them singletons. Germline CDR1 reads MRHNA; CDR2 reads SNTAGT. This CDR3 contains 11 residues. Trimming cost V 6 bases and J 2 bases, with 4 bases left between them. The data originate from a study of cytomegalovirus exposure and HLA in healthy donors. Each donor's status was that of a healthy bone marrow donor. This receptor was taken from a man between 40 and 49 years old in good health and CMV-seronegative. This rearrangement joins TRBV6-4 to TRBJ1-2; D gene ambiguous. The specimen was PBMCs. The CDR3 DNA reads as TGTGCCAGCAGGTCAAACTATGGCTACACCTTC. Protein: CASRSNYGYTF.